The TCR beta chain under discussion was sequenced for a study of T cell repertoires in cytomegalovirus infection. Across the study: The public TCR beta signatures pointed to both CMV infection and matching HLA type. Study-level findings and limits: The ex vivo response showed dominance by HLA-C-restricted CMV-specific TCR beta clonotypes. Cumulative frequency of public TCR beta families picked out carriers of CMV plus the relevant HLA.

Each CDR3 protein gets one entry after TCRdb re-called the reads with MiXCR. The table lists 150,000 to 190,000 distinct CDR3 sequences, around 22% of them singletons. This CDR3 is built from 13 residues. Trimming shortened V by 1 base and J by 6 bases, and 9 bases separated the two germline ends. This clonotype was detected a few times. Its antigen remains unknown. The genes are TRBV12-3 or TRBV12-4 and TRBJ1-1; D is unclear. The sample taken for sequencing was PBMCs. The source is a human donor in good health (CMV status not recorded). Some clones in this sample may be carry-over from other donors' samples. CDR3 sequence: CASSLGGRAEAFF. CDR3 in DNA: TGTGCCAGCAGTTTAGGGGGTCGGGCTGAAGCTTTCTTT.